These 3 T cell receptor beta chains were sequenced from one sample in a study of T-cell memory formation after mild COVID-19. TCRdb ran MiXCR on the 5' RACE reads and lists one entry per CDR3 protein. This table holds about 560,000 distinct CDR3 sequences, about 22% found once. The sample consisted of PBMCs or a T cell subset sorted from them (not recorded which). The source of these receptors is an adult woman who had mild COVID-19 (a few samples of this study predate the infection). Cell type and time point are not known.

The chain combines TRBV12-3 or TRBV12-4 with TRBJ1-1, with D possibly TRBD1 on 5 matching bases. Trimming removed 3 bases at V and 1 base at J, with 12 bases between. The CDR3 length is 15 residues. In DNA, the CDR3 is TGTGCCAGCAGTTTTTGGGGGGTCCCGAACACTGAAGCTTTCTTT. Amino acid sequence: CASSFWGVPNTEAFF.

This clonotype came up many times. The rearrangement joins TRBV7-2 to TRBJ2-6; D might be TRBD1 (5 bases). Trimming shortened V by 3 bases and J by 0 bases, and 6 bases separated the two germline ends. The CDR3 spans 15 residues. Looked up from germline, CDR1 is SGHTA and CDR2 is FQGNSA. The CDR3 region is CASSFQGSGANVLTF. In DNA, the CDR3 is TGTGCCAGCAGCTTCCAGGGCTCTGGGGCCAACGTCCTGACTTTC.

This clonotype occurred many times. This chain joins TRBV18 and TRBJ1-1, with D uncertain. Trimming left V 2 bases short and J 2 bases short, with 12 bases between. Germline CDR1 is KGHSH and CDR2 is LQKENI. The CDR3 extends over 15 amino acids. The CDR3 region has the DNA TGTGCCAGCTCACCAAAACACGGCACAAACACTGAAGCTTTCTTT. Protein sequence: CASSPKHGTNTEAFF.